Listed below are T cell receptor beta chains from one sample, sequenced in a study of T cells in tumors after PD-1 blockade. The protocol was immunoSEQ multiplex PCR, while the TCRdb copy is restricted to in-frame clones and leaves out a portion. Counted here are over 60,000 clones, roughly 70% occurring once; the ten biggest clones make up around 4.7%. The sequencing here drew on PBMCs, taken after anti-PD-1 treatment. The receptors derive from a human donor with basal cell carcinoma. The CDR3 runs from the conserved cysteine through the conserved F or W. The order of the fields is V gene, J gene, CDR3 protein.

V: TRBV13
J: TRBJ2-3
CDR3: CASSPPGLTDTQYF

V: TRBV5-4
J: TRBJ2-1
CDR3: CASSLGGAEQFF

V: TRBV13
J: TRBJ1-5
CDR3: CASSSRQGNQPQHF

V: TRBV18
J: TRBJ2-5
CDR3: CASSPPRGTSSGETQYF

V: TRBV3-1/TRBV3-2
J: TRBJ1-2
CDR3: CASSQEGGNYGYTF

V: TRBV19
J: TRBJ2-1
CDR3: CASRPFGVTYNEQFF

V: TRBV5-6
J: TRBJ2-7
CDR3: CASITRDSSYEQYF

V: TRBV24-1
J: TRBJ2-2
CDR3: CATSSGWTGRPTGELFF

V: TRBV27
J: TRBJ2-2
CDR3: CASSGLRGNTGELFF

V: TRBV3-1/TRBV3-2
J: TRBJ2-7
CDR3: CASSQASGGSYEQYF

V: TRBV5-6
J: TRBJ2-7
CDR3: CASSLVSTRSSYEQYF

V: TRBV9
J: TRBJ1-1
CDR3: CASSALGGRETEAFF

V: TRBV2
J: TRBJ2-5
CDR3: CASSRLAQETQYF

V: TRBV5-6
J: TRBJ2-2
CDR3: CASRDTGPGELFF

V: TRBV7-9
J: TRBJ2-7
CDR3: CASSDRDRDYEQYF